The 19 T cell receptor beta chains reported below all come from one sample, sequenced in a study of vaccination and CD4 T cells after COVID-19. Their target antigens are unknown. Specified treatment: roughly 10-day PBMC culture with coronavirus spike peptide pools or control peptides (ViraFEST assay). Harvesting of the unexposed donor's CD4+ T cells predated the COVID-19 pandemic (2011-2018). CD4+ T cells that had been cultured provided DNA sequenced with the Oncomine TCR Beta short-read assay. MiXCR was run by TCRdb on the PCR reads, yielding one entry per CDR3 protein. The data contain about 10,000 distinct CDR3 sequences, 25% to 40% of them singletons. Sequenced input: CD4+ T cells from blood, cultured in vitro. The source of these receptors is a human donor in good health.

The J gene is TRBJ1-1, the V gene TRBV18; D not certain. The CDR3 contains 13 residues. Germline CDR1 KGHSH, CDR2 LQKENI. The V end was cut by 0 bases, the J end by 7 bases, with 9 bases between. The CDR3 DNA reads TGTGCCAGCTCACCACCGGGAGATATTGAAGCTTTCTTT. Residues: CASSPPGDIEAFF. Filled out from reference TRBV18 and TRBJ1-1, the complete variable domain reads NAGVMQNPRHLVRRRGQEARLRCSPMKGHSHVYWYRQLPEEGLKFMVYLQKENIIDESGMPKERFSAEFPKEGPSILRIQQVVRGDSAAYFCASSPPGDIEAFFGQGTRLTVV.

The rearrangement links TRBV2 to TRBJ1-5, with 7 bases lining up with TRBD1. Trimming removed 3 bases from V and 5 bases from J; junction bases left unmatched: 4. Germline V CDR1 and CDR2: SNHLY, FYNNEI. This CDR3 has 14 amino acids. This chain's CDR3 is CASSERQGDQPQHF. CDR3 DNA sequence: TGTGCCAGCAGTGAGCGGCAGGGGGATCAGCCCCAGCATTTT.

This chain links TRBV7-9 with TRBJ2-3, with 12 nucleotides matching TRBD2. V shed 3 bases, J shed 3 bases, and the junction held 4 bases outside the gene matches. The length of the CDR3 is 16 residues. CDR1 is SEHNR and CDR2 is FQNEAQ in the germline V gene (reference sequence). The CDR3 sequence is CASSFRLAGATDTQYF. Written as DNA, the CDR3 is TGTGCCAGCAGCTTCAGACTAGCGGGGGCGACAGATACGCAGTATTTT. Full variable domain (remainder filled in from reference TRBV7-9 and TRBJ2-3): DTGVSQNPRHKITKRGQNVTFRCDPISEHNRLYWYRQTLGQGPEFLTYFQNEAQLEKSRLLSDRFSAERPKGSFSTLEIQRTEQGDSAMYLCASSFRLAGATDTQYFGPGTRLTVL.

This rearrangement joins TRBV12-5 to TRBJ2-7; no reliable D call. The CDR3 length is 14 residues. V was cut by 6 bases and J by 2 bases, with 14 bases left in between. In germline, CDR1 is LGHNT, CDR2 FRNRAP. The CDR3 region is CASGPTARPYEQYF. In nucleotides, the CDR3 is TGTGCTAGTGGCCCCACTGCCCGACCCTACGAGCAGTACTTC.

The genes are TRBV5-1 and TRBJ2-7, with D hard to call. Trimming removed 2 bases from V and 2 bases from J, with 8 bases in between. CDR1 is SGHRS, CDR2 YFSETQ, per germline. The CDR3 spans 13 residues. Here the CDR3 reads CASSFESTYEQYF. The CDR3 DNA reads as TGCGCCAGCAGCTTTGAATCCACCTACGAGCAGTACTTC. Full variable domain (rest looked up from reference TRBV5-1 and TRBJ2-7): KAGVTQTPRYLIKTRGQQVTLSCSPISGHRSVSWYQQTPGQGLQFLFEYFSETQRNKGNFPGRFSGRQFSNSRSEMNVSTLELGDSALYLCASSFESTYEQYFGPGTRLTVT.

J is TRBJ2-1 and V is TRBV20-1; D unresolved. Trimming took 6 bases from V and 0 from J, leaving 18 bases between them. The CDR3 consists of 16 residues. The germline gives CDR1 DFQATT, CDR2 SNEGSKA (reference sequence). CDR3 region: CSAPYRSRSSYNEQFF. The CDR3 DNA is TGCAGTGCACCCTACCGATCTAGAAGCTCCTACAATGAGCAGTTCTTC.

This rearrangement joins TRBV6-5 to TRBJ1-1; D gene uncertain. V gave up 4 bases and J gave up 10 bases, with 19 bases separating them. CDR1 and CDR2 (germline): MNHEY, SVGAGI. This CDR3 spans 14 amino acids. The DNA of the CDR3 is TGTGCCAGCAGTTCCTCGCAAGGGATGTTGATAGCTTTCTTT. Translation gives CASSSSQGMLIAFF.

This chain uses TRBV19 with TRBJ2-6; D might be TRBD2 (7 bases). Per the germline V gene, CDR1 is LNHDA and CDR2 is SQIVND (reference sequence). This CDR3 spans 15 amino acids. Trimming removed 10 bases at V and 2 bases at J, with 15 bases between. In nucleotides, the CDR3 is TGTGCCACCACAGGGAGGGGGGCTGGGGCCAACGTCCTGACTTTC. Translation: CATTGRGAGANVLTF.

This clonotype was observed a few times. CDR3 nucleotides: TGTGCCAGCGGAGCACAGGGGAACACTGAAGCTTTCTTT. It encodes CASGAQGNTEAFF. The chain carries TRBV11-2 and TRBJ1-1; TRBD1 is a possible D gene (6 bases). This CDR3 contains 13 residues. V was cut by 8 bases and J by 1 base, with 11 bases left in between. From germline, CDR1 is SGHAT and CDR2 FQNNGV.

The chain links TRBV5-1 to TRBJ1-1, with D hard to call. From germline, CDR1 is SGHRS and CDR2 YFSETQ. The CDR3 is made up of 14 amino acids. V was pared by 4 bases and J by 4 bases, with 14 bases between. The CDR3 nucleotides read TGCGCCAGCAGCCCCCAAGAAGGAAGCACTGAAGCTTTCTTT. Translation: CASSPQEGSTEAFF.

This clonotype has more than one count but fewer than ten. The rearrangement uses TRBV6-5 and TRBJ1-2, with D tentatively TRBD1 (5 bases). Germline V lookup: CDR1 MNHEY, CDR2 SVGAGI. The CDR3 length is 14 residues. V was shortened by 0 bases and J by 3 bases, with 8 bases between the two germline ends. In nucleotides, the CDR3 is TGTGCCAGCAGTTACTCTGACAGTGACTATGGCTACACCTTC. Its protein product is CASSYSDSDYGYTF.

The V and J genes are TRBV25-1 and TRBJ1-2, with D uncertain. V was cut by 2 bases and J by 0 bases, with 7 bases left in between. Germline V gene data show CDR1 as MGHDK and CDR2 as SYGVNS. This CDR3 comprises 14 residues. This CDR3 is CASSEPGTNYGYTF. CDR3 coding DNA: TGTGCCAGCAGTGAACCAGGAACTAACTATGGCTACACCTTC.

The J gene is TRBJ1-5, the V gene TRBV6-1; possible D gene TRBD1, 5 bases. V gave up 7 bases and J gave up 0 bases, with 7 bases separating them. From germline, CDR1 is MNHNS and CDR2 SASEGT. The CDR3 runs to 13 residues. The CDR3 DNA reads TGTGCCAGCAACGGACATAGCAATCAGCCCCAGCATTTT. Its protein product is CASNGHSNQPQHF.

The rearrangement uses TRBV2 and TRBJ1-2; no reliable D call. Germline CDR1 and CDR2: SNHLY and FYNNEI. The CDR3 is made up of 9 amino acids. The V and J ends lost 9 bases and 7 bases respectively, with 6 bases between them. CDR3 loop: CASPRGYTF. The DNA for the CDR3 is TGTGCCAGTCCTCGTGGCTACACCTTC. The entire variable domain, with the rest obtained from reference TRBV2 and TRBJ1-2, is as follows: EPEVTQTPSHQVTQMGQEVILRCVPISNHLYFYWYRQILGQKVEFLVSFYNNEISEKSEIFDDQFSVERPDGSNFTLKIRSTKLEDSAMYFCASPRGYTFGSGTRLTVV.

This clonotype occurred a few times. The chain combines TRBV5-1 with TRBJ2-7; possible D gene TRBD2, 5 bases. The length of the CDR3 is 14 residues. The germline V gene has CDR1 SGHRS and CDR2 YFSETQ. Trimming stripped 0 bases from V and 7 bases from J, with 14 bases between. Written as DNA, the CDR3 is TGCGCCAGCAGCTTGGCCTCGGAGGTGGGAGAGCAGTACTTC. Residues: CASSLASEVGEQYF.

The CDR3 spells CASSPGTATSPNYGYTF. The CDR3 bases are TGTGCCAGCTCACCCGGGACAGCGACCAGCCCTAACTATGGCTACACCTTC. The chain couples TRBV18 to TRBJ1-2; 7 bases align to TRBD1. Germline V gene lookup returns CDR1 KGHSH and CDR2 LQKENI. This CDR3 has 17 residues. Unmatched junction bases numbered 10, after V lost 3 bases and J lost 0 bases.

V gene TRBV27 combines with J gene TRBJ2-2; D gene unclear. The CDR3 extends over 12 amino acids. Germline V gene data show CDR1 as MNHEY and CDR2 as SMNVEV (reference sequence). V was pared by 3 bases and J by 4 bases, with 3 bases between. The CDR3 loop is CASSFSTGELFF. The DNA for the CDR3 is TGTGCCAGCAGTTTCAGCACCGGGGAGCTGTTTTTT.

The V and J genes are TRBV20-1 and TRBJ2-5, with 8 nucleotides matching TRBD2. Germline loops: CDR1 DFQATT, CDR2 SNEGSKA (reference sequence). J was trimmed by 5 bases and V by 6 bases; bases with no gene match: 11. CDR3 size: 14 residues. Here the CDR3 DNA reads TGCAGTGCCCCGAGCGGGGGATTGGTTGAGACCCAGTACTTC. The encoded protein is CSAPSGGLVETQYF.

This clonotype appeared a few times. The rearrangement links TRBV20-1 to TRBJ1-2, with D hard to call. The CDR3 runs 14 residues. V dropped 5 bases and J dropped 3 bases, with 16 bases sitting between them. In germline, CDR1 is DFQATT, CDR2 SNEGSKA (reference sequence). CDR3 sequence reads: CSALQPLRDYGYTF. The CDR3, as DNA: TGCAGTGCTTTGCAGCCCCTGAGGGACTATGGCTACACCTTC.